This T cell receptor (beta chain) appears in the sequencing data of a study of technical replicates of blood from several donors. Measured with immunoSEQ multiplex PCR; TCRdb has only the in-frame clones, and not every one. The repertoire holds about 70,000 clones, approximately 97% seen once, with 0.2% to 0.25% in the top ten. The CDR3 extends over 15 amino acids. J was trimmed by 9 bases and V by 6 bases; bases with no gene match: 9. Germline V lookup: CDR1 SGHTA, CDR2 FQGNSA. A single count supports this clone. The TCR was taken from a human donor in good health. The sequencing input was T cells isolated from PBMCs. The chain combines TRBV7-2 with TRBJ2-1, with 12 bases matching TRBD2. The CDR3 DNA reads as TGTGCCAGCAGGGTCCCTAGCGGGAGGGCCGGTGAGCAGTTCTTC. This sequence encodes CASRVPSGRAGEQFF.